This record concerns one T cell receptor (beta chain) sequence. Its antigen is as yet unknown. The data were taken from a study of beta chain features in type 1 diabetes. Study-wide results and limits: Type 1 diabetes patients had moderately but significantly shorter TCRB CDR3s in all four CD4+ subsets.

There are 18 residues in the CDR3. Germline lookup yields CDR1 SGDLS and CDR2 YYNGEE. V gave up 0 bases and J gave up 2 bases, with 20 bases separating them. All of the isolated RNA was reverse transcribed, so expressed TCRB transcripts were sequenced. Method: immunoSEQ multiplex PCR; TCRdb's copy keeps in-frame clones and lacks some. The sample contains about 650,000 clones, around 12% of which appear only once. The sequencing sample was made of naive CD4+ T cells from blood. The clonotype originates from a man aged 25-40 years with type 1 diabetes. The rearrangement links TRBV9 to TRBJ2-5; D may be TRBD2 (6 bases). The CDR3 nucleotides are TGTGCCAGCAGCGTAGCCGGCGGGGCTAGCGCAAAACAAGAGACCCAGTACTTC. Protein product: CASSVAGGASAKQETQYF. Based on the CDR3 plus reference TRBV9 and TRBJ2-5, the full variable domain is DSGVTQTPKHLITATGQRVTLRCSPRSGDLSVYWYQQSLDQGLQFLIQYYNGEERAKGNILERFSAQQFPDLHSELNLSSLELGDSALYFCASSVAGGASAKQETQYFGPGTRLLVL.